This TCR beta chain was sequenced in a study of T cells expressing NK-cell markers. TCRdb reanalyzed the 5' RACE reads, giving one entry per CDR3 protein sequence and no DNA. This listing includes roughly 420,000 distinct CDR3 sequences. The TCR sequence derives from a woman aged 18 to 75 in good health. Material: blood T cells: a sorted CD56 or NKG2C T cell subset, CD4+ or CD8+ T cells, or bulk PBMC T cells (not recorded which).

The CDR3 region is CASSSGLAESYNEQFF. The chain carries TRBV7-3 and TRBJ2-1; the D call from TCRdb, TRBD2, cannot be confirmed without DNA. The CDR3 totals 16 residues. Germline lookup yields CDR1 SGHTA and CDR2 FQGTGA.